This T cell receptor (beta chain) was retrieved from a study of T cells in Graves' hyperthyroidism and ophthalmopathy. Those patients with uncontrolled infection, other autoimmune disease, pregnancy or lactation were excluded. Study conclusions and caveats: A model of 13 V-J pairs discriminated ophthalmopathy from stable hyperthyroidism. Among clonotypes expanded in thyroid above 0.001, most were also found in blood.

Germline CDR1 is MRHNA and CDR2 is SNTAGT. CDR3 length: 16 residues. Amplified TCR beta CDR3 regions derived from RNA transcripts. HTBI primers drove first-round RT-PCR of the TCR CDR3. From the multiplex PCR reads, TCRdb called clonotypes with MiXCR, one entry per CDR3 protein. The sample has around 660,000 distinct CDR3 sequences, 45% seen once. A remark on this clonotype: Antigen specificity is unknown. One end of the junction fails to match germline, which may point to a read error.

Sequencing used peripheral blood or thyroid tissue (not recorded which). This chain uses TRBV6-4 with TRBJ1-3; D is unresolved. The TCR was taken from an adult man with Graves' disease, either hyperthyroidism or ophthalmopathy (not recorded which). In DNA form, the CDR3 reads TGTGCCAGCAGAGACTCTTCTTGGCGTTCTGGAAACACCATATATTTT. This translates into CASRDSSWRSGNTIYF.